The T cell receptor (beta chain) under discussion was sequenced for a study of beta chain features in type 1 diabetes. Findings of the study overall: Within each of all four CD4+ subsets, Type 1 diabetes patients had TCRB CDR3s that were moderately but significantly shorter.

Germline V gene lookup returns CDR1 SNHLY and CDR2 FYNNEI. The V and J ends lost 6 bases and 6 bases, in that order; junction bases with no gene match: 21. The CDR3 covers 19 residues. For this clone: Its target is not known.

Of the isolated RNA, all was reverse transcribed, and so the sequenced material was expressed TCRB transcripts. TCRdb's copy holds only in-frame clones and misses some; the assay was immunoSEQ multiplex PCR. The data hold some 370,000 clones, with around 9.6% observed a single time. This clonotype was sampled from a man aged 25 to 45 with type 1 diabetes. The sample was central memory CD4+ T cells from blood. The genes are TRBV2 and TRBJ2-3; 10 bases fit TRBD1. The chain's CDR3 is CASRKLGLRDRGLGDTQYF. The CDR3 DNA follows: TGTGCCAGCAGGAAGCTTGGCCTCCGGGACAGGGGTCTTGGGGATACGCAGTATTTT.